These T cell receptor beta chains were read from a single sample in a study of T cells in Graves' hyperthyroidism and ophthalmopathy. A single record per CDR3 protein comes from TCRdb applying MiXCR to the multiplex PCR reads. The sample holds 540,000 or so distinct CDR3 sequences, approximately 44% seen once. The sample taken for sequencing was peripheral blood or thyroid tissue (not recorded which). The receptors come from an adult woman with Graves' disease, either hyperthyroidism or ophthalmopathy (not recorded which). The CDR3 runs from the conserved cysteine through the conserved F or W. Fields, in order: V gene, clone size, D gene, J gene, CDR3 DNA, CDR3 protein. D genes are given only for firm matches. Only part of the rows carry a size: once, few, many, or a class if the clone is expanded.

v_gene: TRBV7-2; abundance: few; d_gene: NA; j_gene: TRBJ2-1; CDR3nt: TGTGCCAGCAGCTCCCGTCAAGGGGGACGGCAGTTCTTC; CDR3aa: CASSSRQGGRQFF
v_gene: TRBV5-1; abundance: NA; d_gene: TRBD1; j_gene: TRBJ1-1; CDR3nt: TGCGCCAGCAGCTGGGACAGGGGCAATGAAGCTTTCTTT; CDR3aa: CASSWDRGNEAFF
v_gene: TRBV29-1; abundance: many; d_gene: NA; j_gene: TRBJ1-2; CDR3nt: TGCAGCGCAATCCTCTCGGTGGGTATCGGGTATGGCTACACCTTC; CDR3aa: CSAILSVGIGYGYTF
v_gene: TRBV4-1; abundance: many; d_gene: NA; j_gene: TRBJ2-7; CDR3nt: TGCGCCAGCAGCCGGCCGGGGGAAACCTACGAGCAGTACTTC; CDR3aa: CASSRPGETYEQYF
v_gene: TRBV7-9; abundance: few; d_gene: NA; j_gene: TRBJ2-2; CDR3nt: TGTGCCAGCAGCTTAAAGGGACAAGCCACGAACACCGGGGAGCTGTTTTTT; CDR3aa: CASSLKGQATNTGELFF
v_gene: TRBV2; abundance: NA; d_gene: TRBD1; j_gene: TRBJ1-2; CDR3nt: TGTGCCAGCAGAGGACAGGGCCTCCCTAACTATGGCTACACCTTC; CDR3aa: CASRGQGLPNYGYTF
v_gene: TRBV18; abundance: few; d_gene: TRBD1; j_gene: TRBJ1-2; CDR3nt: TGTGCCAGCTCAACAGAACAGGGGTACTATGGCTACACCTTC; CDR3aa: CASSTEQGYYGYTF
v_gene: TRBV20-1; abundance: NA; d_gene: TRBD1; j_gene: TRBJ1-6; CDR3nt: TGCAGCACAGGGGGGGGTTCGCGGAATTCACCCCTCCACTTT; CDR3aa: CSTGGGSRNSPLHF
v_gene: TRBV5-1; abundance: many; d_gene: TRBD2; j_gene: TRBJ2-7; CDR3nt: TGCGCCAGCAGCGTGGGACTAGCGGGAGGGCCCTACGAGCAGTACTTC; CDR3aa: CASSVGLAGGPYEQYF
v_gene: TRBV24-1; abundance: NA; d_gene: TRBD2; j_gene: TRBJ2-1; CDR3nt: TGTGCCACCAGTGATTTGCTCGACGGGACTAGCGGCCAGAAGCAGTTCTTC; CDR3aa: CATSDLLDGTSGQKQFF
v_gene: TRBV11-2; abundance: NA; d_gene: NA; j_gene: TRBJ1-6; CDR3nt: TGTGCCAGCAGCTTACCACCGGCAGCTTCGAATTCACCCCTCCACTTT; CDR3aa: CASSLPPAASNSPLHF
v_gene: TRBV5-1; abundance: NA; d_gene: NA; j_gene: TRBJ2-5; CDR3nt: TGCGCCAGCAGCTTGGAGGGCGGGATCTCCGAGACCCAGTACTTC; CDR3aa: CASSLEGGISETQYF
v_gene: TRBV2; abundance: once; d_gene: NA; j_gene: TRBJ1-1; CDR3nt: TGTGCCAGCGGTGAGGGGGACACTGAAGCTTTCTTT; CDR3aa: CASGEGDTEAFF
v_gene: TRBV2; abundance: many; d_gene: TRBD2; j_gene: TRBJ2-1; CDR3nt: TGTGCCAGCAGTGAATCGGCGGGAGGACGTGATGAGCAGTTCTTC; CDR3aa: CASSESAGGRDEQFF
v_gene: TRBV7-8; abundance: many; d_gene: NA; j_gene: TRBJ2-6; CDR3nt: TGTGCCAGCAGCTTCACATCTGGGGCCAACGTCCTGACTTTC; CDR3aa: CASSFTSGANVLTF
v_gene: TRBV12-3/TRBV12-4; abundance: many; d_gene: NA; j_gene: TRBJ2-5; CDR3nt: TGTGCCAGCAGTTTTGCTGGCAGACGCCAAGAGACCCAGTACTTC; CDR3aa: CASSFAGRRQETQYF
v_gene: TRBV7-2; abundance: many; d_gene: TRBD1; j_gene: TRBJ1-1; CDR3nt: TGTGCCAGCACCCCCCAGGGGGCTTCTACTGAAGCTTTCTTT; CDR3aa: CASTPQGASTEAFF
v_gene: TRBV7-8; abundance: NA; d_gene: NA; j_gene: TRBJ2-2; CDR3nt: TGTGCCAGCAGCTACGATCGGCGGGGGCTGGACGGGGAGCTGTTTTTT; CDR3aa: CASSYDRRGLDGELFF
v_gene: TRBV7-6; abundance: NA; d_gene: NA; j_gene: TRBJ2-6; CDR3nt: TGTGCCAGCAGTTGGGGGGCAGACTCTGGGGCCAACGTCCTGACTTTC; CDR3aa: CASSWGADSGANVLTF
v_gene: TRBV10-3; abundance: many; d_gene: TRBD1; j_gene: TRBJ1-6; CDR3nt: TGTGCCATCAGTGACAGGGGGTATAATTCACCCCTCCACTTT; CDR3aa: CAISDRGYNSPLHF
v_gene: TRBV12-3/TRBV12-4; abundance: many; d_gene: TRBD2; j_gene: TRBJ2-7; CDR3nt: TGTGCCAGCAGTCCCGGTCGACTAGCGGGAGTCCACGAGCAGTACTTC; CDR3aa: CASSPGRLAGVHEQYF
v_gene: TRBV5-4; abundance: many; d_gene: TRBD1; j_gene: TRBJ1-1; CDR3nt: TGTGCCAGCAGCTCAGGGGGATCTGCTTTCTTT; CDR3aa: CASSSGGSAFF
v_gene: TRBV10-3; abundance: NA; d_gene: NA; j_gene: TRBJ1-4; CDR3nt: TGTGCCATCAGCGGGGCCGGGGGAGACGAAAAACTGTTTTTT; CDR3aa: CAISGAGGDEKLFF
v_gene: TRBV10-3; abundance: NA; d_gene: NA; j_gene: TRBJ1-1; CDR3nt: TGTGCCATCAGTGGGGCAGGGGTGCGGACTGAAGCTTTCTTT; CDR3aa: CAISGAGVRTEAFF
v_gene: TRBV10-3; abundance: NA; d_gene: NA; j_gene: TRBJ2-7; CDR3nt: TGTGCCATCAGTGAAGGGGGGGGGAGCGAGCAGTACTTC; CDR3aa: CAISEGGGSEQYF
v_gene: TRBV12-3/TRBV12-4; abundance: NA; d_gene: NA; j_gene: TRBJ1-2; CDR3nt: TGTGCCAGCAGTTTACCAGCCCTTGGCCACACCTTC; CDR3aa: CASSLPALGHTF
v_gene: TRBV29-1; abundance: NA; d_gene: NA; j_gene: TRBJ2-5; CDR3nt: TGCAGCGTTGAAGGTCAGGTGGTCGAGACCCAGTACTTC; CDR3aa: CSVEGQVVETQYF
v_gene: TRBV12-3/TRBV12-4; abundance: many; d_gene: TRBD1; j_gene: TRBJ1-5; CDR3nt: TGTGCCAGCAGAAGGGACAGGTCCTCAGATCAGCCCCAGCATTTT; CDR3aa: CASRRDRSSDQPQHF
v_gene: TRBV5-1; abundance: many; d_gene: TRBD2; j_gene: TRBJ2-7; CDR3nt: TGCGCCAGCAGCTTGGAAGCGGGAGGGCCCTACGAGCAGTACTTC; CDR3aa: CASSLEAGGPYEQYF
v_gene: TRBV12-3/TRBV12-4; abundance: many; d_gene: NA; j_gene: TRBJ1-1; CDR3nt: TGTGCCAGCAGTTTCCGGGACGGAATAAAGAACACTGAAGCTTTCTTT; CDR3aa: CASSFRDGIKNTEAFF
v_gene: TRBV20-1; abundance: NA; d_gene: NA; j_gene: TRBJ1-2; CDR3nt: TGCAGTGCGATGGGAGGGAATCTTCATTATGGCTACACCTTC; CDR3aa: CSAMGGNLHYGYTF
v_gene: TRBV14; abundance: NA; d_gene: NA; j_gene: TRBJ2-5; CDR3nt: TGTGCCAGCAGCCGTGTGGGGGGCCAAGAGACCCAGTACTTC; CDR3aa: CASSRVGGQETQYF
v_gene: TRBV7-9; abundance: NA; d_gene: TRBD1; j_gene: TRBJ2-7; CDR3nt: TGTGCCAGCAGCCAAGATGGGGACAGCGAGCAGTACTTC; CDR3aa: CASSQDGDSEQYF
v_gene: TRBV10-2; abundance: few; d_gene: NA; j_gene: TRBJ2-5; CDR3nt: TGCGCCAGCGGGGGGAGACAAGAGACCCAGTACTTC; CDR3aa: CASGGRQETQYF
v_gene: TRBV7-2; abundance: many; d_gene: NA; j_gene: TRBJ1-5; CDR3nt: TGTGCCAGCAGCTTAGCTTCGACGAGCAATCAGCCCCAGCATTTT; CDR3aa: CASSLASTSNQPQHF
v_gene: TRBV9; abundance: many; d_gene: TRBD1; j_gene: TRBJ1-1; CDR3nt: TGTGCCAGCAGCTCAGGGGGACCCACTGAAGCTTTCTTT; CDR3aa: CASSSGGPTEAFF
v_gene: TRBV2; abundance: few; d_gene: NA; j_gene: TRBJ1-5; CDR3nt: TGTGCCAGTAGCGGACAGCCCCAGCATTTT; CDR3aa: CASSGQPQHF
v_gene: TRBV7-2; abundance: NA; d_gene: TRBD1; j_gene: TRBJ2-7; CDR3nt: TGTGCCAGCAGCCCGACGACAGGGTGGGGGCTCGAGCAGTACTTC; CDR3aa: CASSPTTGWGLEQYF
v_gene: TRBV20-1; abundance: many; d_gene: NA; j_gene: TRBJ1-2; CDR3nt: TGCAGTGCTAGAGATCGGAGGGTACGCTACACCTTC; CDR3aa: CSARDRRVRYTF
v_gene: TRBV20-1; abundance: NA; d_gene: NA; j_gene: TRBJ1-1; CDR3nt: TGCAGTGCTCAGATTAACACTGAAACTTTCTTT; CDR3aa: CSAQINTETFF
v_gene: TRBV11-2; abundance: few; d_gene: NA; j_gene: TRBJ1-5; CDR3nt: TGTGCCAGCGGTCTGACAGGTCAGCAGCCCCAGCATTTT; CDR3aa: CASGLTGQQPQHF
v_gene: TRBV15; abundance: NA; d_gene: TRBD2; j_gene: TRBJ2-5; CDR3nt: TGTGCCACCAGCAGAGGGGGAGCGGGGACCCAAGAGACCCAGTACTTC; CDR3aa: CATSRGGAGTQETQYF
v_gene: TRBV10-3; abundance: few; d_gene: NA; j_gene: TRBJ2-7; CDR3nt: TGTGCCATCAGTGAGTCTGCAGGGCGCTCCTACGAGCAGTACTTC; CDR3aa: CAISESAGRSYEQYF
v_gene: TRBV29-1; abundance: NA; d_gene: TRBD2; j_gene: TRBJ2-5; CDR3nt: TGCAGCTTAAGGACTAGCGGGATGAAGACCCAGTACTTC; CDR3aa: CSLRTSGMKTQYF
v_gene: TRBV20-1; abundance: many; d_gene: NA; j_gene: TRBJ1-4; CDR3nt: TGCAGTGCTAGAGATTACGAAAAACTGTTTTTT; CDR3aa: CSARDYEKLFF
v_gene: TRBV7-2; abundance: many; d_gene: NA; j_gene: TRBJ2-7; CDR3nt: TGTGCCAGCAGCCCGACAGATTCATTCCCCTACGAGCAGTACTTC; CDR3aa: CASSPTDSFPYEQYF
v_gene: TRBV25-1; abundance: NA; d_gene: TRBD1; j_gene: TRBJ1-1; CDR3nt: TGCGCCAGCAGTGGGCGGACAGGGGCTAGCACTGAAGCTTTCTTT; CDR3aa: CASSGRTGASTEAFF
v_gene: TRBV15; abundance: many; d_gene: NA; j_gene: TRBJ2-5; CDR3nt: TGTGCCACCAGCAGAGGAGGAGGGGCTAATCAAGAGACCCAGTACTTC; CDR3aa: CATSRGGGANQETQYF
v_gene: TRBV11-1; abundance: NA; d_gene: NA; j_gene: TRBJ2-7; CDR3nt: TGTGCCAGCAGTCCAGGACTCCGGGGGCTGCAGTACTTC; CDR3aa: CASSPGLRGLQYF
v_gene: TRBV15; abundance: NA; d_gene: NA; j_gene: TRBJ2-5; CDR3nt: TGTGCCACCAGAAGAGACCGGGGCCCGGAGACCCAGTACTTC; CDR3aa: CATRRDRGPETQYF
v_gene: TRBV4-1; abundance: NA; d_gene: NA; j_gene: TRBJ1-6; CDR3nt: TGTGCCAGCAGCCCACGAGCGGGAGGTTCACCCCTCCACTTT; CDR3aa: CASSPRAGGSPLHF
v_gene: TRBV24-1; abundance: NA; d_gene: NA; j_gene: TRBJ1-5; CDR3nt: TGTGCCACCGGGCAGGGGAACACAAGCAATCAGCCCCAGCATTTT; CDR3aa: CATGQGNTSNQPQHF
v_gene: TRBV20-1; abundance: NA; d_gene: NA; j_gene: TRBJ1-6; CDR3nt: TGCAGTGTTTTTATGTCAATCGGTTCACCCCTCCACTTT; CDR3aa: CSVFMSIGSPLHF